This TCR beta chain was recorded in a study of shared clonotypes between healthy human individuals. Study as a whole: Three plates were used per donor for CD4 naive, three for CD4 memory, two for CD8 naive and one for CD8 memory.

Terminally differentiated effector memory CD45RA+ cells were left out of the naive CD8 fraction, which was CD45RO-negative and positively selected for CCR7. Overall study results and limits: The study generally estimated greater richness for naive than memory subsets.

For this clone: Its antigen is not identified.

V was pared by 4 bases and J by 1 base, with 7 bases between. This CDR3 contains 14 residues. Per the germline V gene, CDR1 is PRHDT and CDR2 is FYEKMQ (reference sequence). Per the study methods: Filtering differed for immunoSEQ, which gave only junction sequences without quality scores. The repertoire was sequenced with immunoSEQ multiplex PCR; TCRdb's copy has only in-frame clones and lacks some. That table supplies the V and J calls and clone size; D and trimming were determined from the DNA. This table has about 2 million clones, approximately 94% appearing once. The sequence derives from a man younger than 30 in good health. The rearrangement links TRBV13 to TRBJ1-4; TRBD1 might be the D (5 bases). The sequenced sample consisted of naive CD8+ T cells sorted from blood. The CDR3 protein is CASSSGGTNEKLFF. DNA of the CDR3: TGTGCCAGCAGCTCTGGGGGAACTAATGAAAAACTGTTTTTT. The full variable domain, with the rest looked up from reference TRBV13 and TRBJ1-4, is AAGVIQSPRHLIKEKRETATLKCYPIPRHDTVYWYQQGPGQDPQFLISFYEKMQSDKGSIPDRFSAQQFSDYHSELNMSSLELGDSALYFCASSSGGTNEKLFFGSGTQLSVL.